This T cell receptor (beta chain) was captured in a study of neurological immune-mediated disorders (dated by TCRdb to between 2019 and 2020). Notes on the research overall: Among the approximately 35 multiple sclerosis patients, about 31 had relapsing-remitting MS and 3 had secondary progressive MS. The study compared peripheral blood TCR-beta repertoires of HTLV-I-associated myelopathy (HAM/TSP) patients, multiple sclerosis patients and healthy controls using UMI-based sequencing. The approximately 100 TCR-beta libraries included longitudinal samples, technical triplicates and paired sorted CD4+ and CD8+ T-cell subsets alongside PBMC samples. The cohort included 60 to 70 subjects: about 15 with HAM/TSP, around 35 with multiple sclerosis, and around 20 healthy controls. Study-level results and caveats: Expanded clones from different subjects shared no identical CDR3 amino acid sequences, which suggests that TCR-beta repertoires were private in all groups. TCR clonal expansion was greatest in HAM/TSP patients and smallest in MS patients, who ranked below even healthy controls. The MS cluster showed no association with clinical or MRI features, and the authors stated that larger cohorts are needed. In phylogenetic analysis, the repertoires of 18 of 34 MS patients grouped into a cluster of related CDR3 sequences, which suggests a possible signature at the repertoire level.

For unsorted PBMC libraries, 2 million PBMCs were used after storage in RNAlater at -80 degrees C until RNA extraction. Multiple sclerosis patients were enrolled in a US clinical protocol under which disease progression was evaluated by magnetic resonance imaging. Peripheral blood underwent Ficoll-Hypaque density gradient centrifugation to isolate PBMCs, which were then cryopreserved in liquid nitrogen. From its cysteine to its phenylalanine, the CDR3 spans 16 amino acids. The read is trimmed to its CDR3 DNA, 48 bases read in frame from base 1. The germline V gene specifies SNHLY as CDR1 and FYNNEI as CDR2. From V the trimming removes 8 bases and from J it removes 7 bases, while the gene matches leave 17 bases of the junction unaccounted for. cDNA was synthesized by template-switch 5'RACE using a primer carrying a 10-nucleotide random unique molecular identifier by which each TCR transcript was tagged. Over 190 million TCR-beta sequences, covering 15-18 subjects, were produced in each sequencing run. Total RNA was extracted with the RNeasy kit. TCR-beta VDJ regions were amplified with primers for the TCR constant region and the 5'RACE anchor, using the KAPA Real-time Library Amplification kit. A first PCR added sample indexes and Illumina adaptors, after which a second PCR increased the library yield. After purification with Ampure beads, the TCR product of roughly 650 bp was size-selected on a 2% E-gel SizeSelection system. Before pooling, libraries had their quality checked on a Bioanalyzer, their concentration measured with Qubit, and their quantity determined with the Kapa Library Quantification kit. An Illumina HiSeq 2500 sequenced the libraries paired-end 2 x 150 bp. To increase sequence diversity, about 23-32% phiX was spiked into each library pool. On the study's bioinformatics: Quality-filtered reads were processed with the UMI-based MiGEC pipeline, and over 75% of raw TCR sequences were removed by the MiGEC pipeline during error correction. IMGT germline references were used for aligning VDJ genes, and each clonotype was defined as a unique CDR3 amino acid sequence together with its V-J genes. VDJtools evaluated clonal expansion, Shannon diversity and CDR3 relatedness (CalcPairwiseDistances, ClusterSamples); CLCbio workbench built phylogenetic trees. A clone was classed as expanded if it had 8 or more unique UMIs, a cutoff based on coefficient-of-variation modelling across technical triplicates. TCRdb applied fastp at Q25 and MiXCR to the public reads, then kept only in-frame beta chains. When rows share a CDR3 protein, they turn into one entry using the most common DNA and genes. In this record, the V and J calls reflect TCRdb's handling and not the investigators' own analysis. The sample records 55,000 to 75,000 distinct CDR3 sequences, about 5.2% of which are singletons. The ten largest clones capture 5.6% of the sample.

There are many counts of this clonotype. No cognate antigen has been identified for it. One base away there is no much larger clone; base qualities are not given. The sequencing sample was made of PBMCs. The receptor chain draws on TRBV2 and TRBJ1-5, with TRBD1 identical over 7 junction bases. This sequence originates from a human donor with multiple sclerosis. The donor label of this sample is uncertain. The CDR3 loop reads CASSPRGRGIWQPQHF. The sequence in DNA is TGTGCCAGCTCTCCCCGGGGCAGGGGGATCTGGCAGCCCCAGCATTTT. The full variable domain, with segments outside the CDR3 supplied by the reference TRBV2 and TRBJ1-5 proteins, appears as EPEVTQTPSHQVTQMGQEVILRCVPISNHLYFYWYRQILGQKVEFLVSFYNNEISEKSEIFDDQFSVERPDGSNFTLKIRSTKLEDSAMYFCASSPRGRGIWQPQHFGDGTRLSIL.